The entry that follows covers one T cell receptor beta chain sequence. The CDR3 sequence is 15 residues long. Germline V gene lookup returns CDR1 ENHRY and CDR2 SYGVKD. V was trimmed by 2 bases and J by 4 bases, leaving 12 bases between them. This specimen belongs to a study of blood T cell repertoires in COVID-19. The overall study: The samples span acute and convalescent COVID-19 from the United States, Italy and Spain. T cells, B-cell-depleted T cells, or PBMCs supplied cDNA or gDNA.

Per the study methods: Scientists estimated how many nucleated cells there were by amplifying reference gene primers. TCRdb's copy holds only in-frame clones and misses some; the assay was immunoSEQ multiplex PCR. V and J calls and clone size are copied from that table; D and trimming were computed from the DNA. This table has 120,000 to 150,000 clones, 84% appearing once. Sequencing was done on a sample of peripheral blood. The J gene is TRBJ1-5, the V gene TRBV10-3, with D perhaps TRBD1 (5 bases). The sequence derives from a woman aged 45-65 years in a cohort sampled during active or convalescent COVID-19. Here the CDR3 reads CAISEATAGNQPQHF. The DNA for the CDR3 is TGTGCCATCAGTGAGGCGACAGCGGGAAATCAGCCCCAGCATTTT.